This T cell receptor beta chain was sequenced for a study of OX40 agonist ivuxolimab in advanced cancers. Points from the study as a whole: The study observed clonal expansion of CD4+ and CD8+ blood T cells by week 6 at 0.1 to 3.0 mg/kg. Expanded clones tended on average to be more numerous among CD8+ T cells than CD4+.

Exclusion applied to patients with autoimmune disease history or systemic immunosuppression. Repertoires were generated with immunoSEQ multiplex PCR, while TCRdb's copy carries only in-frame clones and drops some. This repertoire shows 34,000 or so clones, roughly four fifths found once; its top ten account for around a fifth. Comments on this clone: Its antigen is undetermined.

The sequence came from an adult with an advanced solid tumor such as melanoma, head and neck, liver or kidney cancer. The sequencing used CD4+ or CD8+ T cells sorted from blood, collected in a trial of the OX40 agonist ivuxolimab.

The CDR3 bases are TGTGCCAGCAGCCGGGACAGCCAGTTGACTCAATATGGCTACACCTTC. This codes for CASSRDSQLTQYGYTF. The chain joins TRBV6-7 to TRBJ1-2; TRBD1 aligns across 7 bases. TRBV6-7 counts as an open reading frame of uncertain function. V trimming: 6 bases; J trimming: 5 bases; junction bases outside the gene matches: 15. The CDR3 extends over 16 amino acids.